This is a list of T cell receptor beta chains from one sample in a study of regulatory T cells in long-lasting Graves disease. TCRdb called the multiplex PCR reads again in MiXCR, with one record for every CDR3 protein. This table holds approximately 480,000 distinct CDR3 sequences, around 15% found once. These data are also associated with another study on T cells in Graves' hyperthyroidism and ophthalmopathy.

The material sequenced was peripheral blood mononuclear cells (PBMCs), taken at new diagnosis, from a patient treated with antithyroid drugs. Receptors originate from a man between 40 and 49 years old with Graves disease. Both conserved end residues are part of each CDR3. Each record gives: D gene, J gene, V gene, clone size, CDR3 DNA, CDR3 protein. A D gene is named only where the DNA matches it firmly. Size tells how often a clone was seen (once, few, many) or the class of an expanded clone, and some rows leave it out.

d_call: TRBD1
j_call: TRBJ2-7
v_call: TRBV5-1
clone_size: many
cdr3_nt: TGCGCCAGCAGCCCGAAGGGACAGGGAAGGCCCTACGAGCAGTACTTC
cdr3_aa: CASSPKGQGRPYEQYF

d_call: .
j_call: TRBJ2-1
v_call: TRBV30
clone_size: .
cdr3_nt: TGTGCCTGGTCACCAACTACCTACAATGAGCAGTTCTTC
cdr3_aa: CAWSPTTYNEQFF

d_call: .
j_call: TRBJ2-2
v_call: TRBV14
clone_size: many
cdr3_nt: TGTGCCAGCAGCCAATTTAAGGGGAACACCGGGGAGCTGTTTTTT
cdr3_aa: CASSQFKGNTGELFF

d_call: .
j_call: TRBJ2-7
v_call: TRBV28
clone_size: many
cdr3_nt: TGTGCCAGCAGTTTAAAAACTTACGAGCAGTACTTC
cdr3_aa: CASSLKTYEQYF

d_call: TRBD2
j_call: TRBJ2-2
v_call: TRBV5-1
clone_size: few
cdr3_nt: TGCGCCAGCAGCTTGTTTAAGCGGGAGGGCCCAGCGAACACCGGGGAGCTGTTTTTT
cdr3_aa: CASSLFKREGPANTGELFF

d_call: TRBD2
j_call: TRBJ2-5
v_call: TRBV10-3
clone_size: many
cdr3_nt: TGTGCCATCAGCCTAGCGGAAGAGACCCAGTACTTC
cdr3_aa: CAISLAEETQYF

d_call: .
j_call: TRBJ1-5
v_call: TRBV20-1
clone_size: many
cdr3_nt: TGCAGTGCTAGATTTGACTTGGCGGGGCCCCAGCATTTT
cdr3_aa: CSARFDLAGPQHF

d_call: .
j_call: TRBJ2-1
v_call: TRBV20-1
clone_size: .
cdr3_nt: TGCAGTGCTAGGGCCCCCCCGAGACTTAGTTTGGGAGCTGACTACAATGAGCAGTTCTTC
cdr3_aa: CSARAPPRLSLGADYNEQFF

d_call: .
j_call: TRBJ2-1
v_call: TRBV28
clone_size: many
cdr3_nt: TGTGCCAGCAGTTTGTCTAACTTTGTGGTGAATGAGCAGTTCTTC
cdr3_aa: CASSLSNFVVNEQFF

d_call: .
j_call: TRBJ1-5
v_call: TRBV6-5
clone_size: many
cdr3_nt: TGTGCCAGCAGTTACTCGAAATCTGCGGGAGTTCCCCAGCATTTT
cdr3_aa: CASSYSKSAGVPQHF

d_call: TRBD2
j_call: TRBJ2-3
v_call: TRBV20-1
clone_size: many
cdr3_nt: TGCAGTGCTCGCGGGCGGGGGCGCGATGAAGCGGGAGAGGTTTTGGATACGCAGTATTTT
cdr3_aa: CSARGRGRDEAGEVLDTQYF

d_call: .
j_call: TRBJ2-3
v_call: TRBV5-6
clone_size: many
cdr3_nt: TGTGCCAGCAGCGCGCCCGCGAGGTACGATACGCAGTATTTT
cdr3_aa: CASSAPARYDTQYF

d_call: .
j_call: TRBJ1-1
v_call: TRBV7-9
clone_size: many
cdr3_nt: TGTGCCAGCAGCTTAGGGTCGTCAGAGATGAACACTGAAGCTTTCTTT
cdr3_aa: CASSLGSSEMNTEAFF

d_call: TRBD2
j_call: TRBJ2-1
v_call: TRBV28
clone_size: many
cdr3_nt: TGTGCCAGCAGGGAACTTGTCGCTAGCGGATACAATGAGCAGTTCTTC
cdr3_aa: CASRELVASGYNEQFF

d_call: .
j_call: TRBJ2-3
v_call: TRBV5-1
clone_size: .
cdr3_nt: TGCGCCAGCAGCTTAGGGAGCAGTCCTAGCACAGATACGCAGTATTTT
cdr3_aa: CASSLGSSPSTDTQYF

d_call: .
j_call: TRBJ2-1
v_call: TRBV29-1
clone_size: .
cdr3_nt: TGCAGCCAGGGGGGGGGTCCGAATGAGCAGTTCTTC
cdr3_aa: CSQGGGPNEQFF

d_call: TRBD2
j_call: TRBJ2-3
v_call: TRBV11-2
clone_size: many
cdr3_nt: TGTGCCAGCAGGGACCGGTGGCGGGGGAGGGATACGCAGTATTTT
cdr3_aa: CASRDRWRGRDTQYF

d_call: .
j_call: TRBJ1-1
v_call: TRBV20-1
clone_size: many
cdr3_nt: TGCAGTGCTAGAGGGATTATGGAGAGGCCTAACACTGAAGCTTTCTTT
cdr3_aa: CSARGIMERPNTEAFF

d_call: TRBD2
j_call: TRBJ2-3
v_call: TRBV12-3/TRBV12-4
clone_size: few
cdr3_nt: TGTGCCAGCAGCTACTGGACTAGCGGAACAGATACGCAGTATTTT
cdr3_aa: CASSYWTSGTDTQYF

d_call: .
j_call: TRBJ1-3
v_call: TRBV4-2
clone_size: .
cdr3_nt: TGTGCCAGCAGCCAAGATCATTTAGGGGATGGAAACACCATATATTTT
cdr3_aa: CASSQDHLGDGNTIYF

d_call: .
j_call: TRBJ2-1
v_call: TRBV29-1
clone_size: many
cdr3_nt: TGCAGCGTTGAAGGTTTGGCTAGCCGGTCCTACAATGAGCAGTTCTTC
cdr3_aa: CSVEGLASRSYNEQFF

d_call: .
j_call: TRBJ2-1
v_call: TRBV9
clone_size: .
cdr3_nt: TGTGCCAGCAGCGTGTATAAGGGTAGCTCCTACAATGAGCAGTTCTTC
cdr3_aa: CASSVYKGSSYNEQFF

d_call: .
j_call: TRBJ2-1
v_call: TRBV5-1
clone_size: many
cdr3_nt: TGCGCCAGCAGCTTGGGGGCCGGAAGCGGGTCCTCCTACAATGAGCAGTTCTTC
cdr3_aa: CASSLGAGSGSSYNEQFF

d_call: .
j_call: TRBJ2-5
v_call: TRBV28
clone_size: many
cdr3_nt: TGTGCCAGCAGTTGGCACCCTGGGTCCAAAGGGCACCAAGAGACCCAGTACTTC
cdr3_aa: CASSWHPGSKGHQETQYF

d_call: TRBD1
j_call: TRBJ1-1
v_call: TRBV30
clone_size: few
cdr3_nt: TGTGCCTGGGGCCCAGGGGGAGGGATGAACACTGAAGCTTTCTTT
cdr3_aa: CAWGPGGGMNTEAFF

d_call: .
j_call: TRBJ1-5
v_call: TRBV20-1
clone_size: few
cdr3_nt: TGCAGTGCTAGATTTGGTTCAGCTCCAAGGCAGCCCCAGCATTTT
cdr3_aa: CSARFGSAPRQPQHF

d_call: .
j_call: TRBJ1-1
v_call: TRBV11-2
clone_size: few
cdr3_nt: TGTGCCAGCAGCTTGATGGGGGCTCTGAACACTGAAGCTTTCTTT
cdr3_aa: CASSLMGALNTEAFF

d_call: TRBD2
j_call: TRBJ2-2
v_call: TRBV7-6
clone_size: .
cdr3_nt: TGTGCCAGCAGCCCAGCGGGAGTTGACACCGGGGAGCTGTTTTTT
cdr3_aa: CASSPAGVDTGELFF

d_call: .
j_call: TRBJ2-2
v_call: TRBV2
clone_size: .
cdr3_nt: TGTGCCAGCAGGCGGGTAGGGATCGGGGAGCTGTTTTTT
cdr3_aa: CASRRVGIGELFF

d_call: TRBD1
j_call: TRBJ2-2
v_call: TRBV20-1
clone_size: many
cdr3_nt: TGCAGTGCCCGACAGGGGACCGGGGAGCTGTTTTTT
cdr3_aa: CSARQGTGELFF

d_call: .
j_call: TRBJ1-4
v_call: TRBV7-2
clone_size: .
cdr3_nt: TGTGCCAGCAGCTCCAGGGACGAAAACCTGTTTTTT
cdr3_aa: CASSSRDENLFF

d_call: TRBD2
j_call: TRBJ2-1
v_call: TRBV9
clone_size: many
cdr3_nt: TGTGCCAGCAGCGCCCCAGCGGGACCCTACAATGAGCAGTTCTTC
cdr3_aa: CASSAPAGPYNEQFF

d_call: .
j_call: TRBJ2-1
v_call: TRBV9
clone_size: .
cdr3_nt: TGTGCCAGCAGCCCCGGGCCCGACTCGGAGCAGTTCTTC
cdr3_aa: CASSPGPDSEQFF

d_call: .
j_call: TRBJ2-1
v_call: TRBV29-1
clone_size: few
cdr3_nt: TGCAGCGCCGACAGGTTTAGCTCCTACAATGAGCAGTTCTTC
cdr3_aa: CSADRFSSYNEQFF

d_call: .
j_call: TRBJ2-7
v_call: TRBV3-1
clone_size: many
cdr3_nt: TGTGCCAGCAGCCAATTAAACGAGCAGTACTTC
cdr3_aa: CASSQLNEQYF

d_call: TRBD1
j_call: TRBJ2-6
v_call: TRBV29-1
clone_size: few
cdr3_nt: TGCAGCGTTGACTCGACAGGGGGAGGTGGGGCCAACGTCCTGACTTTC
cdr3_aa: CSVDSTGGGGANVLTF

d_call: .
j_call: TRBJ1-4
v_call: TRBV27
clone_size: many
cdr3_nt: TGTGCCAGCAGTCTTTCGGTTGCAACTAATGAAAAACTGTTTTTT
cdr3_aa: CASSLSVATNEKLFF

d_call: .
j_call: TRBJ2-1
v_call: TRBV20-1
clone_size: .
cdr3_nt: TGCTCGGCCTCCCAATGGGAGCAGTTCTTC
cdr3_aa: CSASQWEQFF

d_call: .
j_call: TRBJ2-5
v_call: TRBV4-2
clone_size: few
cdr3_nt: TGTGCCAGCAGCCAAGATATCCCTTCCCCAGAGACCCAGTACTTC
cdr3_aa: CASSQDIPSPETQYF

d_call: TRBD2
j_call: TRBJ2-2
v_call: TRBV5-4
clone_size: .
cdr3_nt: TGTGCCAGCAGCTTGGACGGACTAGCGGGAGGGTCGGGCACCGGGGAGCTGTTTTTT
cdr3_aa: CASSLDGLAGGSGTGELFF

d_call: TRBD2
j_call: TRBJ2-7
v_call: TRBV7-9
clone_size: many
cdr3_nt: TGTGCCAGCAGCTCCGACCGGACTAGCGGAACCTACGAGCAGTACTTC
cdr3_aa: CASSSDRTSGTYEQYF

d_call: .
j_call: TRBJ1-1
v_call: TRBV6-1
clone_size: .
cdr3_nt: TGTGCCAGCAGAGGCGGAGGGACTGCAGCTTTCTTT
cdr3_aa: CASRGGGTAAFF

d_call: .
j_call: TRBJ2-2
v_call: TRBV2
clone_size: few
cdr3_nt: TGTGCCAGCATTGACCGGGCCCCCTTGGGTTACGCGAACACCGGGGAGCTGTTTTTT
cdr3_aa: CASIDRAPLGYANTGELFF

d_call: .
j_call: TRBJ2-7
v_call: TRBV12-3/TRBV12-4
clone_size: many
cdr3_nt: TGTGCCAGCAGCAAGTCCTACGAGCAGTACTTC
cdr3_aa: CASSKSYEQYF

d_call: .
j_call: TRBJ2-7
v_call: TRBV20-1
clone_size: many
cdr3_nt: TGCAGTGCTAGAGTTCTCGACAGCTCCTACGAGCAGTACTTC
cdr3_aa: CSARVLDSSYEQYF